This TCR beta chain was identified in a study of blood T cell repertoires in COVID-19. Study details: Samples representing acute and convalescent COVID-19 were sourced from the United States, Italy and Spain.

Enrolment of Seattle patients took place during active infection, and they were followed longitudinally. CDR3 size: 15 residues. The V end lost 0 bases, the J end lost 0 bases, and 5 bases lay between the germline ends. CDR1 is KGHDR, CDR2 SFDVKD, per germline. Profiling relied on immunoSEQ multiplex PCR, and the TCRdb table lists in-frame clones only, not all of them. The table lists roughly 290,000 clones, approximately 92% of them singletons. Sample: peripheral blood. The clonotype originates from a woman younger than 45 with COVID-19, enrolled during active disease. The gene calls are TRBV24-1 and TRBJ2-1, with D uncertain. In DNA form, the CDR3 reads TGTGCCACCAGTGATTTGCGGGTCTCCTACAATGAGCAGTTCTTC. Residues: CATSDLRVSYNEQFF.